This T cell receptor (beta chain) originates from a study of molecular identifiers for immune sequencing clone quantification. A remark on this clonotype: A much larger clone differs from this one at a single base, so this may be a read error.

TCRdb processed the PCR reads anew with MiXCR; each CDR3 protein has one entry. The table has about 98,000 distinct CDR3 sequences, about a third seen once. The receptor was isolated from a human donor in good health. Some libraries in this study had Jurkat cell RNA spiked in. Sequencing was performed on naive CD8+ T cells from blood, with Jurkat cell RNA spiked in. Subset meaning: FACS-sorted CD8+CD4-CCR7+CD45RA+ naive T cells.

In DNA, the CDR3 is TGCAGTGCTAGGCCTACTAGCAACTACGAGCGGTACTTC. This encodes CSARPTSNYERYF. V is TRBV20-1 and J is TRBJ2-7; a weak D match, TRBD2 (6 bases). CDR3 size: 13 residues. CDR1 and CDR2 from the germline V gene are DFQATT and SNEGSKA (reference sequence).